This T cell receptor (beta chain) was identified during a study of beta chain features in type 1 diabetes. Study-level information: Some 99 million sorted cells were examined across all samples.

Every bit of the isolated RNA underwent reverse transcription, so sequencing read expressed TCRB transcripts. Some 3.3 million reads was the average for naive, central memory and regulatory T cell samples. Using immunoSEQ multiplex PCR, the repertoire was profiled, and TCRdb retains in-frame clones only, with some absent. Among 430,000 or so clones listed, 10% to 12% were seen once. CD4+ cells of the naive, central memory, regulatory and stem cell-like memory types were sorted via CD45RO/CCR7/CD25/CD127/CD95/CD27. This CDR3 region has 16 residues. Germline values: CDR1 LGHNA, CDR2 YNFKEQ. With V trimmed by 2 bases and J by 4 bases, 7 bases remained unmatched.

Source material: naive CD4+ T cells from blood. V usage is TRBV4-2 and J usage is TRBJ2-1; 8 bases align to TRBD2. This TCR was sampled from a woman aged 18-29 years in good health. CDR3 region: CASSQPGTSGYNEQFF. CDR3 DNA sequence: TGTGCCAGCAGCCAACCCGGGACTAGTGGTTACAATGAGCAGTTCTTC.